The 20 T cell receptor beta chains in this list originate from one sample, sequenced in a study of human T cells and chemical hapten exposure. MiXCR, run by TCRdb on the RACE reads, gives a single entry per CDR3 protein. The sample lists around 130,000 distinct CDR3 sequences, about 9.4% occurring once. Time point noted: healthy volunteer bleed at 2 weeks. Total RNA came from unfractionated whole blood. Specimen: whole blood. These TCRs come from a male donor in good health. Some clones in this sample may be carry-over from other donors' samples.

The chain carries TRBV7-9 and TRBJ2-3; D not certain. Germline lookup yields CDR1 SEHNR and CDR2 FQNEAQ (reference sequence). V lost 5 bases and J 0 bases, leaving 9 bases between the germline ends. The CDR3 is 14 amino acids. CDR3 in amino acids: CASSQSASTDTQYF. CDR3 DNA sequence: TGTGCCAGCAGCCAATCGGCTAGCACAGATACGCAGTATTTT.

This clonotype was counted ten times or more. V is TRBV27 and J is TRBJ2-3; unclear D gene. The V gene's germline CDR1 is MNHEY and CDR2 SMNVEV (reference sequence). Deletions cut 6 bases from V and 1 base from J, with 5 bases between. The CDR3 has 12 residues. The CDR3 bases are TGTGCCAGCAGGGGCCGCACAGATACGCAGTATTTT. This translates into CASRGRTDTQYF.

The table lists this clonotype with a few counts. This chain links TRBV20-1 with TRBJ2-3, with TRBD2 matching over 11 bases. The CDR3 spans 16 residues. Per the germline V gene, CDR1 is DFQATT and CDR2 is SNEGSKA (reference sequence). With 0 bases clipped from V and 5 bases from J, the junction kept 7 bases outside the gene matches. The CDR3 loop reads CSARDRSGGVVDTQYF. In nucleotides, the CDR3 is TGCAGTGCTAGAGATCGTAGCGGGGGGGTGGTAGATACGCAGTATTTT.

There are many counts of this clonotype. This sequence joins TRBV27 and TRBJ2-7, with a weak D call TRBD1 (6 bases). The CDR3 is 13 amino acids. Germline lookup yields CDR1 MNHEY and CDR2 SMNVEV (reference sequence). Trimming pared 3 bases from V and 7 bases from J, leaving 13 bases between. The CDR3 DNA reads TGTGCCAGCAGTTTCCAAGGACAGCAAGAGCAGTACTTC. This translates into CASSFQGQQEQYF.

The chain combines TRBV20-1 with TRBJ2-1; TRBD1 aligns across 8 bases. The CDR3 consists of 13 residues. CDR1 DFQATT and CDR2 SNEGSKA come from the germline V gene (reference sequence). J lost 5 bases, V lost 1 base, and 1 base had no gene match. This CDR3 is CSARGQGNNEQFF. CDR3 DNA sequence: TGCAGTGCTAGAGGACAGGGGAACAATGAGCAGTTCTTC.

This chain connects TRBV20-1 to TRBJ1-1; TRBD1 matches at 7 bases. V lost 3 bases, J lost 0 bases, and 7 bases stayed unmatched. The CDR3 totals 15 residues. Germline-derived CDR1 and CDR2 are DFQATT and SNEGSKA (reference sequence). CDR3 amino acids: CSARGTEELNTEAFF. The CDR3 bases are TGCAGTGCTAGGGGGACAGAGGAGCTGAACACTGAAGCTTTCTTT.

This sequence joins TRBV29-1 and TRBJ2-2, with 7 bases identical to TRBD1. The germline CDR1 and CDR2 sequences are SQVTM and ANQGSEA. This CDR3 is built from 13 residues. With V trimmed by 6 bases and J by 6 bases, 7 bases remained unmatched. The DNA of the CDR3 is TGCAGCGTGCCCGACAGGGCCGCCGGGGAGCTGTTTTTT. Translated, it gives CSVPDRAAGELFF.

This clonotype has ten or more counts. The CDR3 region is CSARPAQAGETQYF. CDR3 in DNA: TGCAGTGCTAGACCGGCACAAGCGGGGGAGACCCAGTACTTC. The chain uses TRBV20-1 and TRBJ2-5; 7 positions match TRBD2. CDR1 is DFQATT and CDR2 is SNEGSKA in the germline V gene (reference sequence). The CDR3 runs 14 residues. The trim removed 2 bases at V and 5 bases at J, leaving 8 bases unmatched.

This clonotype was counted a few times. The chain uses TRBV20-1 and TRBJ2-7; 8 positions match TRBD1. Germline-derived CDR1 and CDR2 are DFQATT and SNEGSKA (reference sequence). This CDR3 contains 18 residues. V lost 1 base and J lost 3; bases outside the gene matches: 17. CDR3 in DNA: TGCAGTGCTAGAGGATTCAACCCCTTGGCAGGGGGCCTCTACGAGCAGTACTTC. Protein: CSARGFNPLAGGLYEQYF.

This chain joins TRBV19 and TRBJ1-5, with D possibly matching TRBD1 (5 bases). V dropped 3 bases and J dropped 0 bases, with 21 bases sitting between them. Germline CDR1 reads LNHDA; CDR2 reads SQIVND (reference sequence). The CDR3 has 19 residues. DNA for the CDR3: TGTGCCAGTAGTATGTATCCGGGACGGAGGGTTTATAGCAATCAGCCCCAGCATTTT. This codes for CASSMYPGRRVYSNQPQHF.

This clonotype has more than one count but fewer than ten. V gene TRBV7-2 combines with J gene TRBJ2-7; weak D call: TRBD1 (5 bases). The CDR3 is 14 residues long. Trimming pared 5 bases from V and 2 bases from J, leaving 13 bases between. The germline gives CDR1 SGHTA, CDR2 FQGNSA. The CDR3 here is CASSLYSGTYEQYF. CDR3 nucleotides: TGTGCCAGCAGCCTGTACTCAGGGACCTACGAGCAGTACTTC. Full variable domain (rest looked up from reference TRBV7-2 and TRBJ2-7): GAGVSQSPSNKVTEKGKDVELRCDPISGHTALYWYRQSLGQGLEFLIYFQGNSAPDKSGLPSDRFSAERTGGSVSTLTIQRTQQEDSAVYLCASSLYSGTYEQYFGPGTRLTVT.

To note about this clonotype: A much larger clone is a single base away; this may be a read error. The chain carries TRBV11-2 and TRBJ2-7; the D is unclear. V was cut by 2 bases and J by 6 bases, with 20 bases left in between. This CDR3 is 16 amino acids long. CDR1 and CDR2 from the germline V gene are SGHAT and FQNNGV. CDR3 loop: CASSLITGHTGPEQYF. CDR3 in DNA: TGTGCCAGCAGCTTAATTACCGGGCACACCGGTCCCGAGCAGTACTTC.

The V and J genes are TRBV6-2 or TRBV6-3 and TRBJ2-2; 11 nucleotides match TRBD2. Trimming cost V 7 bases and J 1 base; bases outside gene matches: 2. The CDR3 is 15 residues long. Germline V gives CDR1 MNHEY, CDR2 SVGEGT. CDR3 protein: CASKLAGGNTGELFF. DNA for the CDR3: TGTGCCAGCAAGCTAGCGGGAGGGAACACCGGGGAGCTGTTTTTT.

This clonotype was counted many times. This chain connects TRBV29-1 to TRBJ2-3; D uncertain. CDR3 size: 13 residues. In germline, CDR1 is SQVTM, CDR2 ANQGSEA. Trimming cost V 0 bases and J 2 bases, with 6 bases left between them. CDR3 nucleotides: TGCAGCGTTGAAGAAGGGCCCACAGATACGCAGTATTTT. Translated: CSVEEGPTDTQYF.

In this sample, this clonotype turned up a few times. The CDR3 region has the DNA TGTGCCAGCAGCCCCCGCGGGGGGCTTAATGAAAAACTGTTTTTT. Translating it yields CASSPRGGLNEKLFF. The chain joins TRBV3-1 to TRBJ1-4, with TRBD1 as a possible D gene (6 bases). The CDR3 sequence is 15 residues long. Germline CDR1 and CDR2: LGHDT and YNNKEL (reference sequence). The V gene lost 4 bases and the J gene lost 4 bases, with 13 bases spanning the gap.

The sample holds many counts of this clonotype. CDR3 DNA: TGTGCCAGCAGTTACTCCCCCGGAGGGCCCGGAAACACCATATATTTT. Its protein is CASSYSPGGPGNTIYF. This sequence joins TRBV6-5 and TRBJ1-3, with D unresolved. The CDR3 loop spans 16 amino acids. Trimming shortened V by 0 bases and J by 4 bases, and 13 bases separated the two germline ends. Germline V lookup: CDR1 MNHEY, CDR2 SVGAGI.

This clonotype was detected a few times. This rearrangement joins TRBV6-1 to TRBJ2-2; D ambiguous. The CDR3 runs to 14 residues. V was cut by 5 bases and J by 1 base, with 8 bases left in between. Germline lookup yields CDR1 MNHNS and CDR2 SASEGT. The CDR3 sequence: CASSTRMNTGELFF. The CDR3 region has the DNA TGTGCCAGCAGTACCCGGATGAACACCGGGGAGCTGTTTTTT.

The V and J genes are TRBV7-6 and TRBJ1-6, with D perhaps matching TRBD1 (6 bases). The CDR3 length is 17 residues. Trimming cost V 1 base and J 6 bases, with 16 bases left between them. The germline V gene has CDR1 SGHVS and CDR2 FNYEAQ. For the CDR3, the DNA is TGTGCCAGCAGCTTAGGAACGGCAGGGGCATTTAATTCACCCCTCCACTTT. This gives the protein CASSLGTAGAFNSPLHF.

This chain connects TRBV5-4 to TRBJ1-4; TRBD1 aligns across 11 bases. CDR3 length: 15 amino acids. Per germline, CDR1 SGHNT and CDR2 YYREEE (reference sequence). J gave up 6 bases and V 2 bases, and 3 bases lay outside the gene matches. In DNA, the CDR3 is TGTGCCAGCAGCTTCCCGGGACAGGGGGATGAAAAACTGTTTTTT. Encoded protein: CASSFPGQGDEKLFF. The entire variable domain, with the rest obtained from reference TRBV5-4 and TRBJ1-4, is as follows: ETGVTQSPTHLIKTRGQQVTLRCSSQSGHNTVSWYQQALGQGPQFIFQYYREEENGRGNFPPRFSGLQFPNYSSELNVNALELDDSALYLCASSFPGQGDEKLFFGSGTQLSVL.

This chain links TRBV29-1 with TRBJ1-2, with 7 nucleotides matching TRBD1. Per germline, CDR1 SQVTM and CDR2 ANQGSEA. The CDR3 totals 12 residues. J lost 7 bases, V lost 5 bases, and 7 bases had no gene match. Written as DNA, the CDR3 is TGCAGCGTTACTACAGGGGAGGGTGGCTACACCTTC. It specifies CSVTTGEGGYTF.